This is a list of T cell receptor beta chains from one sample in a study of T cells after yellow fever vaccination. From the 5' RACE reads, TCRdb called clonotypes with MiXCR, one entry per CDR3 protein. There are some 130,000 distinct CDR3 sequences in the sample; about 7% occur only once, and under 0.7% lies in the top ten. Sequences were derived from CD4+ T cells sorted from PBMCs, sampled 10 days after the yellow fever booster vaccination. The receptors shown here come from a man aged 25 to 40 who received the YFV17D yellow fever vaccine. CDR3s include the opening cysteine and the closing phenylalanine or tryptophan. The D gene is left open where the match is weak. Size is stated for part of the rows, as once, few or many counts, or as a class when the clone is expanded.

J | size | V | D | CDR3 | DNA
TRBJ2-1 | many | TRBV20-1 | TRBD1 | CSARRAVGGQGANEQFF | TGCAGTGCTAGAAGAGCGGTGGGGGGACAGGGGGCAAATGAGCAGTTCTTC
TRBJ1-3 | many | TRBV6-1 | . | CASSEQGSGNTIYF | TGTGCCAGCAGTGAACAGGGGAGTGGAAACACCATATATTTT
TRBJ1-1 | many | TRBV7-9 | . | CASSLSQDTEAFF | TGTGCCAGCAGCTTATCCCAGGACACTGAAGCTTTCTTT
TRBJ1-2 | . | TRBV9 | . | CASSSPYGGYTF | TGTGCCAGCAGCTCTCCTTACGGTGGCTACACCTTC
TRBJ2-5 | many | TRBV29-1 | TRBD1 | CSVDRTGATQETQYF | TGCAGCGTTGATAGGACAGGGGCGACCCAAGAGACCCAGTACTTC
TRBJ2-3 | many | TRBV7-2 | . | CASSLTRDFTLTDTQYF | TGTGCCAGCAGCTTAACCCGGGACTTCACCCTCACAGATACGCAGTATTTT
TRBJ1-2 | many | TRBV6-2/TRBV6-3 | . | CASSYLSGTTNYGYTF | TGTGCCAGCAGTTATTTGTCGGGCACTACTAACTATGGCTACACCTTC
TRBJ2-5 | many | TRBV3-1 | TRBD1 | CASSPDGTGGETQYF | TGTGCCAGCAGCCCTGACGGGACAGGTGGAGAGACCCAGTACTTC
TRBJ2-5 | many | TRBV7-9 | . | CASSLTGPRETQYF | TGTGCCAGCAGCTTAACGGGGCCCCGGGAGACCCAGTACTTC
TRBJ2-5 | many | TRBV3-1 | . | CASSQDSVGIRSETQYF | TGTGCCAGCAGCCAAGACTCGGTCGGAATTAGGTCAGAGACCCAGTACTTC
TRBJ1-1 | . | TRBV10-3 | . | CAIKATVNTEAFF | TGTGCCATAAAGGCGACAGTGAACACTGAAGCTTTCTTT
TRBJ2-3 | many | TRBV9 | . | CASSVGAGVGGPDTQYF | TGTGCCAGCAGCGTCGGAGCCGGGGTAGGGGGGCCAGATACGCAGTATTTT
TRBJ2-3 | many | TRBV7-8 | . | CASSSEGRVFTDTQYF | TGTGCCAGCAGCTCGGAGGGCCGGGTCTTCACAGATACGCAGTATTTT
TRBJ2-2 | . | TRBV20-1 | TRBD2 | CSARLAGVNTGELFF | TGCAGTGCTAGGCTAGCGGGGGTTAACACCGGGGAGCTGTTTTTT
TRBJ2-7 | many | TRBV6-2/TRBV6-3 | TRBD2 | CASNPGLVPYEQYF | TGTGCCAGCAATCCGGGACTAGTCCCCTACGAGCAGTACTTC
TRBJ1-5 | many | TRBV15 | . | CATSRGTDLLSPQHF | TGTGCCACCAGCAGAGGGACAGACCTTTTGTCGCCCCAGCATTTT
TRBJ1-1 | . | TRBV29-1 | TRBD1 | CSVDPGDRGVAEAFF | TGCAGCGTCGACCCTGGGGACAGGGGGGTGGCTGAAGCTTTCTTT
TRBJ1-4 | many | TRBV20-1 | TRBD1 | CSAGGQGNEKLFF | TGCAGTGCTGGGGGACAGGGAAACGAAAAACTGTTTTTT
TRBJ2-7 | few | TRBV5-4 | TRBD2 | CASSRLAGENYEQYF | TGTGCCAGCAGCCGTCTAGCGGGAGAGAACTACGAGCAGTACTTC
TRBJ2-5 | many | TRBV29-1 | . | CSARRTGNRETQYF | TGCAGCGCCCGCAGGACGGGAAATAGGGAGACCCAGTACTTC
TRBJ1-6 | many | TRBV12-3/TRBV12-4 | . | CASSFGQRGNSPLHF | TGTGCCAGCAGTTTCGGGCAAAGGGGTAATTCACCCCTCCACTTT
TRBJ2-3 | many | TRBV4-1 | . | CASSQDRASRIVQYF | TGCGCCAGCAGCCAAGATAGGGCTAGCCGAATTGTGCAGTATTTT
TRBJ1-1 | many | TRBV7-9 | . | CASSSLSRNEAFF | TGTGCCAGCAGCTCCTTGAGTAGAAATGAAGCTTTCTTT
TRBJ2-1 | many | TRBV11-2 | . | CASSWDEQFF | TGTGCCAGCAGCTGGGATGAGCAGTTCTTC
TRBJ2-6 | . | TRBV7-2 | . | CASSFIRTGANVLTF | TGTGCCAGCAGCTTCATCAGGACTGGGGCCAACGTCCTGACTTTC
TRBJ2-3 | many | TRBV20-1 | . | CSATQVTDTQYF | TGCAGTGCCACACAGGTTACAGATACGCAGTATTTT
TRBJ2-5 | . | TRBV5-1 | TRBD2 | CASSLQTSGSRGETQYF | TGCGCCAGCAGCTTGCAAACTAGCGGGAGTCGGGGAGAGACCCAGTACTTC
TRBJ2-7 | many | TRBV5-1 | . | CASSPARGPYEQYF | TGCGCCAGCAGCCCCGCACGGGGGCCCTACGAGCAGTACTTC
TRBJ2-7 | many | TRBV12-3/TRBV12-4 | . | CASSPDYEQYF | TGTGCCAGCAGTCCCGACTACGAGCAGTACTTC
TRBJ2-1 | . | TRBV20-1 | TRBD1 | CSALLGDRGYNEQFF | TGCAGTGCTCTTCTTGGGGACAGGGGGTACAATGAGCAGTTCTTC
TRBJ1-5 | . | TRBV20-1 | . | CSARQGRSNQPQHF | TGCAGTGCTAGACAGGGTAGAAGCAATCAGCCCCAGCATTTT
TRBJ2-7 | many | TRBV4-3 | . | CASSPRIRGSNEQYF | TGCGCCAGCAGCCCGAGAATAAGGGGATCGAACGAGCAGTACTTC
TRBJ2-3 | . | TRBV21-1 | . | CATPSGAGRGPDTQYF | TGTGCCACGCCGAGCGGGGCGGGAAGAGGTCCAGATACGCAGTATTTT
TRBJ2-5 | many | TRBV7-2 | TRBD1 | CASSSQGANQETQYF | TGTGCCAGCAGCTCCCAGGGGGCCAACCAAGAGACCCAGTACTTC
TRBJ2-2 | many | TRBV9 | TRBD1 | CASSTRQGAPGAGELFF | TGTGCCAGCAGCACACGACAGGGGGCTCCGGGGGCCGGGGAGCTGTTTTTT
TRBJ2-2 | few | TRBV20-1 | TRBD2 | CSARGTSGRTTNTGELFF | TGCAGTGCTAGAGGGACTAGCGGGAGGACTACGAACACCGGGGAGCTGTTTTTT
TRBJ2-5 | many | TRBV6-5 | . | CATRTLDF | TGTGCCACCAGGACGTTGGACTTC
TRBJ2-1 | many | TRBV30 | . | CAWSPSSHYNEQFF | TGTGCCTGGAGTCCTAGCTCACACTACAATGAGCAGTTCTTC
TRBJ2-7 | many | TRBV6-6 | TRBD1 | CASRQGSYEQYF | TGTGCCAGCAGACAGGGGTCCTACGAGCAGTACTTC
TRBJ2-3 | . | TRBV7-9 | TRBD1 | CASSPGTGIFTDTQYF | TGTGCCAGCAGCCCCGGGACAGGCATTTTCACAGATACGCAGTATTTT
TRBJ2-4 | many | TRBV5-1 | . | CASSDDTYIQYF | TGCGCCAGCAGTGATGATACTTACATTCAGTACTTC
TRBJ2-7 | many | TRBV28 | TRBD2 | CASSSLTSGRNEQYF | TGTGCCAGCAGTTCTCTTACTAGCGGGAGAAACGAGCAGTACTTC
TRBJ2-7 | many | TRBV29-1 | . | CSVRWAYEQYF | TGCAGCGTTCGTTGGGCCTACGAGCAGTACTTC